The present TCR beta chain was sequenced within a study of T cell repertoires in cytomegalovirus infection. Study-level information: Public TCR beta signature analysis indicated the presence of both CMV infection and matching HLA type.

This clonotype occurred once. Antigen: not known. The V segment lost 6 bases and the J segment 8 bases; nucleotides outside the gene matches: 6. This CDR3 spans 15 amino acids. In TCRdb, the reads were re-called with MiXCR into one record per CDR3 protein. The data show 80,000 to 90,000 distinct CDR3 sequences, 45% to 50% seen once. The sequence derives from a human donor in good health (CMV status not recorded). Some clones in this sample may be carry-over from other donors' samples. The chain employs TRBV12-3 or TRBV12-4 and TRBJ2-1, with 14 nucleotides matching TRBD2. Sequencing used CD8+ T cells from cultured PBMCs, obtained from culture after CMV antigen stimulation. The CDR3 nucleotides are TGTGCCAGCAGCTACGGGACTAGCGGGAGTCATGAGCAGTTCTTC. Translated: CASSYGTSGSHEQFF.